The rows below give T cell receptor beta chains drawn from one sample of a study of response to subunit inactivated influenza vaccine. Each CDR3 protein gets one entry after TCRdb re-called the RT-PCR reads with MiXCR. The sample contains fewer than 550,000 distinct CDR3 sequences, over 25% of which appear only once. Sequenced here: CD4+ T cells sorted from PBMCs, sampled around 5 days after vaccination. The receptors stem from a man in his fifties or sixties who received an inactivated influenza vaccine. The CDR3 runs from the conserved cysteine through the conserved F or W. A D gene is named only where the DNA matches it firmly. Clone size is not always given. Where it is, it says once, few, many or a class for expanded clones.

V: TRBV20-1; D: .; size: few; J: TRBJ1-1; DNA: TGCAGTGCTAGCTACGGGACGTCGAACACTGAAGCTTTCTTT; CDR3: CSASYGTSNTEAFF
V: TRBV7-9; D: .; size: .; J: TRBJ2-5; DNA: TGTGCCAGCAGCTTCCTTCAGGGCCCCGGGGAGACCCAGTACTTC; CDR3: CASSFLQGPGETQYF
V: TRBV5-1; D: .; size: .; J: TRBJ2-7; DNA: TGCGCCAGCAGCGTCGGACAAGGTAATGACGAGCAGTACTTC; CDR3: CASSVGQGNDEQYF
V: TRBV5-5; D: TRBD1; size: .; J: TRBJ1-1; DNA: TGTGCCAGCAGCTTTACAGGGGGGAACACTGAAGCTTTCTTT; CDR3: CASSFTGGNTEAFF
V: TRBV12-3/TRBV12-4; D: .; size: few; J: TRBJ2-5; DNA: TGTGCCAGAAGAGCAAACGTACAAGAGACCCAGTACTTC; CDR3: CARRANVQETQYF
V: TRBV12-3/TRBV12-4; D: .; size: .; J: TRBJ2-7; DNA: TGTGCCAGCAGCTGGGGGGGCCCTTTATACGAGCAGTACTTC; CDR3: CASSWGGPLYEQYF
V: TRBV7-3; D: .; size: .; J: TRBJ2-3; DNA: TGTGCCAGCAGCTTAAACGGAGGGGGGAACACAGATACGCAGTATTTT; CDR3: CASSLNGGGNTDTQYF
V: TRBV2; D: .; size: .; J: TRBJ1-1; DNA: TGTGCCAGCAGGCCGGGACTTGGGGACACTGAAGCTTTCTTT; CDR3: CASRPGLGDTEAFF
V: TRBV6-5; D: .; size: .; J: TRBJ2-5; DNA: TGTGCCAGCAGTTACCCCCTCATCGGACAGCAAGAGACCCAGTACTTC; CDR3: CASSYPLIGQQETQYF
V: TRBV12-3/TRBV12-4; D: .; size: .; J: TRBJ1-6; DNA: TGTGCCAGCAGTCAGATGAATTCACCCCTCCACTTT; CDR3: CASSQMNSPLHF
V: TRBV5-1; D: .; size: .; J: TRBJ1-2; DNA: TGCGCCAGCAGCTTGGTTGGCGGACACCTAGCTAACTATGGCTACACCTTC; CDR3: CASSLVGGHLANYGYTF
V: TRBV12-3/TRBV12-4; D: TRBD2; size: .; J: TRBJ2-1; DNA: TGTGCCAGCAGTCAGGCGGGAGGCAGGGATGAGCAGTTCTTC; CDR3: CASSQAGGRDEQFF
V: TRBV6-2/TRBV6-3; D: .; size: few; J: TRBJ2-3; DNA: TGTGCCAGCAGTTTCACCGGCCTGAATACGCAGTATTTT; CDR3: CASSFTGLNTQYF
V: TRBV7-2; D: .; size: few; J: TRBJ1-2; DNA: TGTGCCAGCAGCTTAGGTCAGGGGAACTATGGCTACACCTTC; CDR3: CASSLGQGNYGYTF
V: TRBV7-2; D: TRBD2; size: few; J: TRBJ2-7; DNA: TGTGCCAGCAGCCTCTCTAGCGGGAGGGCCTACTACGAGCAGTACTTC; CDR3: CASSLSSGRAYYEQYF
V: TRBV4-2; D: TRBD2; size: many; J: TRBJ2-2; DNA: TGTGCCAGCAGCCGTAGCGGGGGGACGAACACCGGGGAGCTGTTTTTT; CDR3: CASSRSGGTNTGELFF
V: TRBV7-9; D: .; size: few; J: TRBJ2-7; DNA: TGTGCCAGCAGCTCTTATTTGGACTCCTACGAGCAGTACTTC; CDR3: CASSSYLDSYEQYF
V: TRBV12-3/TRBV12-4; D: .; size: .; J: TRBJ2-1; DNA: TGTGCCAGCAGTTTTTCCAAGTCTAGTGGCGAGCAGTTCTTC; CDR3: CASSFSKSSGEQFF
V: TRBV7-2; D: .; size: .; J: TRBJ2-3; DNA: TGTGCCAGCAGCCCCAAGGTCGCAGATACGCAGTATTTT; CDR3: CASSPKVADTQYF
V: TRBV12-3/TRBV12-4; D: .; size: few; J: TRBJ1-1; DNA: TGTGCCAGCAGTTTGGGCAGGGAGACTGAAGTTTTCTTT; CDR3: CASSLGRETEVFF
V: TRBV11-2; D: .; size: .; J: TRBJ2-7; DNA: TGTGCCAGCAGCTTGGGGCCGGGGGCCAACTACGAGCAGTACTTC; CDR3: CASSLGPGANYEQYF
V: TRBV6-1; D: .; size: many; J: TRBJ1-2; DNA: TGTGCCAGCAGTGCCACAGGTGGCTATGGCTACACCTTC; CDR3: CASSATGGYGYTF
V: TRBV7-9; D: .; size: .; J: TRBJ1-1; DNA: TGTGCCAGCAGCTTAGAGAGAAGAATGAACACTGAAGCTTTCTTT; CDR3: CASSLERRMNTEAFF
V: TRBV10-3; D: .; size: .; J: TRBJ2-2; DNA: TGTGCCATCAGCACTAGCTCCGGGGAGCTGTTTTTT; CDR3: CAISTSSGELFF
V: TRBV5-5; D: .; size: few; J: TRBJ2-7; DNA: TGTGCCAGCAGCTTGCGGGACACATACTACGAGCAGTACTTC; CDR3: CASSLRDTYYEQYF
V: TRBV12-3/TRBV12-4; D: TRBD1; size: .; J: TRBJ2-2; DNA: TGTGCCAGCAGCTTGGGACAGAGAAACACCGGGGAGCTGTTTTTT; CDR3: CASSLGQRNTGELFF
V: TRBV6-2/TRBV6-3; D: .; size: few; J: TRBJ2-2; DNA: TGTGCCAGCAATAGACTAGCGAACACCGGGGAGCTGTTTTTT; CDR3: CASNRLANTGELFF
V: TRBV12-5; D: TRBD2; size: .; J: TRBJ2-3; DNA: TGTGCTAGTGGCTTAAGGGGACTAGGGGCAGATACGCAGTATTTT; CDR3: CASGLRGLGADTQYF
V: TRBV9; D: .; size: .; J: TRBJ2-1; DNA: TGTGCCAGCAGCGTAGGGTACCTACAGGGCTATGAGCAGTTCTTC; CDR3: CASSVGYLQGYEQFF
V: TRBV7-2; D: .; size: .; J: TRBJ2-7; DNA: TGTGCCAGCAGCTTAGGGCGGCGGACAGTATTCCTCTCCTACGAGCAGTACTTC; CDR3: CASSLGRRTVFLSYEQYF
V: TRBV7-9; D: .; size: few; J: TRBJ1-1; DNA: TGTGCCAGCAGCAGGGACACCCCGAACACTGAAGCTTTCTTT; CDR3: CASSRDTPNTEAFF
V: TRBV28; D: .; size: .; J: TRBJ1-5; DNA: TGTGCCAGCAGTTTAGGCCGGGGCGGGGTCGGCAATCAGCCCCAGCATTTT; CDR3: CASSLGRGGVGNQPQHF
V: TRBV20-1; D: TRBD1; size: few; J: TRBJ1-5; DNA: TGCAGTGCTAGAGATCTCGACAGGGCTAGCAATCAGCCCCAGCATTTT; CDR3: CSARDLDRASNQPQHF
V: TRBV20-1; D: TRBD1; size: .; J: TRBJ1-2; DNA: TGCAGTGCTCGAGCAACCCAAGACAGGGGGCATATTGGCTACACCTTC; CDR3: CSARATQDRGHIGYTF
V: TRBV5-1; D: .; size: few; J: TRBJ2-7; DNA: TGCGCCAGCAGCCGTAGCCAACTAACAGTATACTACGAGCAGTACTTC; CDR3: CASSRSQLTVYYEQYF
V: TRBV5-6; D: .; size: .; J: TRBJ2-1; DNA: TGTGCCAGCAGCAGGGCCGTCTCCTACAATGAGCAGTTCTTC; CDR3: CASSRAVSYNEQFF
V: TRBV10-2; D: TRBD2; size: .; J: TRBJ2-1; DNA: TGCGCCAGCTCAAGAGCTTCTAGCGGGGGCTGGTACAATGAGCAGTTCTTC; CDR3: CASSRASSGGWYNEQFF
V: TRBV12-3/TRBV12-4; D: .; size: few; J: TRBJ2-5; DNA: TGTGCCAGCAGCCAACGGGGATGGACCCAGTACTTC; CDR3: CASSQRGWTQYF
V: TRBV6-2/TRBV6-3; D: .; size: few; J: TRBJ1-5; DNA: TGTGCCAGCAGTTATCAGGGCCCCAATCAGCCCCAGCATTTT; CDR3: CASSYQGPNQPQHF
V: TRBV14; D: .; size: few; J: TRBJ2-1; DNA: TGTGCCAGCAGACCCTTTGAGGGAGGTCGTCAGTTCTTC; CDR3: CASRPFEGGRQFF
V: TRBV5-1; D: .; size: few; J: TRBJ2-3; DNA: TGCGCCAGCAGCGCAGGGTATTGGTCCACAGATACGCAGTATTTT; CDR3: CASSAGYWSTDTQYF
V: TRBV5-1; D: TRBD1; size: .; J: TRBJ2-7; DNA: TGCGCCAGCAGCTCTACGACAGGGGGGCACGAGCAGTACTTC; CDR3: CASSSTTGGHEQYF
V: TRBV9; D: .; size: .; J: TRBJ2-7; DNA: TGTGCCAGCAGCGTAGAGGCAGGGAACGAGCAGTACTTC; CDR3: CASSVEAGNEQYF
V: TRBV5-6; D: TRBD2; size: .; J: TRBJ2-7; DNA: TGTGCCAGCAGCTTGACTAGCGGGACCACCTACGAGCAGTACTTC; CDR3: CASSLTSGTTYEQYF
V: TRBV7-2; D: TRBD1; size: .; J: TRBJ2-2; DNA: TGTGCCAGCAGCACACAGGGGACGGTCACCGGGGAGCTGTTTTTT; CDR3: CASSTQGTVTGELFF
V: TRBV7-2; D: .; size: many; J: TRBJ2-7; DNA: TGTGCCAGCAGCTTACTCTACGAGCAGTACTTC; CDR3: CASSLLYEQYF
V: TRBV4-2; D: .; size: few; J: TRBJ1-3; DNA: TGTGCCAGCAGCCAAGGCTATAGGGTTGGAAACACCATATATTTT; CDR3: CASSQGYRVGNTIYF
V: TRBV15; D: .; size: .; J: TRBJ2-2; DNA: TGTGCCACCAGCAGAGATCAAGATCCCGGGGAGCTGTTTTTT; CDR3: CATSRDQDPGELFF
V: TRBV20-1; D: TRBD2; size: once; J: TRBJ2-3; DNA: TGCAGTGCACGAAGACTAGCGGGAGATCCCACAGATACGCAGTATTTT; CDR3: CSARRLAGDPTDTQYF
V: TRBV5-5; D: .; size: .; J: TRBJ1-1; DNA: TGTGCCAGCAGCCCTATGGGGGGGAGCACTGAAGCTTTCTTT; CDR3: CASSPMGGSTEAFF
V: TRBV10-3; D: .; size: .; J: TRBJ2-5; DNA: TGTGCCATCAGTGAGTGGGCAGGGCGAAGGGAGACCCAGTACTTC; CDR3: CAISEWAGRRETQYF
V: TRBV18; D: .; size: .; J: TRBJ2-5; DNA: TGTGCCAGCTCACGAGGAATATTACAGAGCCAAGAGACCCAGTACTTC; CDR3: CASSRGILQSQETQYF
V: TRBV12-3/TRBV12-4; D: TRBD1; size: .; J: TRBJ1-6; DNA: TGTGCCATCAAGGACAGGGGTTCCTATAATTCACCCCTCCACTTT; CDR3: CAIKDRGSYNSPLHF
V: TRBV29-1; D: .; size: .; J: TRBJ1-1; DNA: TGCAGCGCAACGGTGGGGCAGACTGAAGCTTTCTTT; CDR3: CSATVGQTEAFF
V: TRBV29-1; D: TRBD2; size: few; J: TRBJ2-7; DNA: TGCAGCGTGGGGACTAGCGGGAGGGCCGGAGGGGAGCAGTACTTC; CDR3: CSVGTSGRAGGEQYF
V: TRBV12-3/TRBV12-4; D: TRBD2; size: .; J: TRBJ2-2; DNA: TGTGCCAGCTGTAGGCGGGAGGGCCACACCGGGGAGCTGTTTTTT; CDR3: CASCRREGHTGELFF
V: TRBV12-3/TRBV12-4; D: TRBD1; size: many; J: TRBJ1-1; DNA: TGTGCCAGCAGTCCCTCCGGGACAGGGGTAGCTTTCTTT; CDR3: CASSPSGTGVAFF
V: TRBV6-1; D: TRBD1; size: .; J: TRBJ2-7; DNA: TGTGCCAGCAGTGGGCGGGACAGGGAATACGAGCAGTACTTC; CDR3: CASSGRDREYEQYF
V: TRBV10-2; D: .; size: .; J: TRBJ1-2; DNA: TGCGCCAGCAGGGACAGCGCTAACTATGGCTACACCTTC; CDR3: CASRDSANYGYTF
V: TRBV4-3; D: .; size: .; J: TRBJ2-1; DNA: TGCGCCAGCAGCCAAGTTAGGGGAAGGAGCTCCTACAATGAGCAGTTCTTC; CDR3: CASSQVRGRSSYNEQFF